The clone carrying this T cell receptor (beta chain) was seen a few times. The data were obtained in a study of regulatory T cells in long-lasting Graves disease. The time point was: newly diagnosed GD, antithyroid drugs for less than 3 months. The TCR library was made from RNA that had been extracted from PBMCs in TRIzol. iRepertoire HTBI primers and Arm-PCR of CDR3 regions built TCR beta libraries. In the original analysis: Sequenced samples collectively carried some 60 TRBV and approximately 15 TRBJ segments. TCRdb reprocessed the multiplex PCR reads with MiXCR, giving one entry per CDR3 protein. The V and J calls and clone size come from TCRdb's table, not from the authors' own analysis. The sample records hundreds of thousands of distinct CDR3 sequences, roughly 15% being singletons. Trimming shortened V by 4 bases and J by 4 bases, and 14 bases separated the two germline ends. The CDR3 runs to 14 residues. CDR1 is SGHDT, CDR2 YYEEEE, per germline.

These same records also appear under a second study, on T cells in Graves' hyperthyroidism and ophthalmopathy. That study reports: Exclusion criteria comprised uncontrolled infection, other autoimmune disease, pregnancy or lactation. Blood also carried most thyroid clonotypes expanded above 0.001.

Material: peripheral blood mononuclear cells (PBMCs), obtained at new diagnosis, from a patient treated with antithyroid drugs. This clonotype was sampled from a woman under 40 with Graves disease. The J gene is TRBJ1-1, the V gene TRBV5-6; D gene ambiguous. The CDR3 loop is CASSLQPGSTEAFF. The CDR3 nucleotides are TGTGCCAGCAGCCTACAGCCGGGGTCCACTGAAGCTTTCTTT.